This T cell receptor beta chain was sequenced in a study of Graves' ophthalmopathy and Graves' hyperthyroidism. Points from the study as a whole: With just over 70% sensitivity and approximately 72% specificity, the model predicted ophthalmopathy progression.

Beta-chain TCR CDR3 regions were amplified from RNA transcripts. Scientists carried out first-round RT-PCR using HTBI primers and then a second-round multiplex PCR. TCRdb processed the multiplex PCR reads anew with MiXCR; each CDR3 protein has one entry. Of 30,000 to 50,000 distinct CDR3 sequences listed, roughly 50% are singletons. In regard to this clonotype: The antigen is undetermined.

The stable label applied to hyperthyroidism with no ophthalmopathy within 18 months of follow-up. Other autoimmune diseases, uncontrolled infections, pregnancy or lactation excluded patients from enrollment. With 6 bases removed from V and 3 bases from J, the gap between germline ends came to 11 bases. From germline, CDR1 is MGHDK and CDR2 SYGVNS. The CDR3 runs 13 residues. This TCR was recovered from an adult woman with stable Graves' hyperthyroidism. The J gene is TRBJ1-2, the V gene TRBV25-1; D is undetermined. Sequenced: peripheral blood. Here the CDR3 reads CASSPDSDYGYTF. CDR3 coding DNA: TGTGCCAGCAGCCCAGATTCGGACTATGGCTACACCTTC.